This T cell receptor (beta chain) originates from a study of T cell responses to AZD1222 COVID-19 vaccine. The study's findings and limits: Baseline seropositivity occurred in only 5 to 7 AZD1222 recipients. Reports say nearly half of spike-specific TCRs go after unmutated variant regions. The repertoires were collected only after the peak T cell response.

Deletions cut 7 bases from V and 4 bases from J, with 11 bases between. This CDR3 has 13 amino acids. CDR1 is ENHRY, CDR2 SYGVKD, per germline. Only in-frame clones appear in the TCRdb table, and some are missing; sequencing was by immunoSEQ multiplex PCR. The sample holds more than 95,000 clones, 88% seen once. Notes on this clone: What it binds is not known.

Source: peripheral blood, taken on day 0 of AZD1222 vaccination. The sequence derives from an adult in good health. This chain connects TRBV10-3 to TRBJ1-3; D gene unclear. CDR3 sequence: CAITASFGNTIYF. CDR3 DNA sequence: TGTGCCATCACGGCATCGTTCGGAAACACCATATATTTT.